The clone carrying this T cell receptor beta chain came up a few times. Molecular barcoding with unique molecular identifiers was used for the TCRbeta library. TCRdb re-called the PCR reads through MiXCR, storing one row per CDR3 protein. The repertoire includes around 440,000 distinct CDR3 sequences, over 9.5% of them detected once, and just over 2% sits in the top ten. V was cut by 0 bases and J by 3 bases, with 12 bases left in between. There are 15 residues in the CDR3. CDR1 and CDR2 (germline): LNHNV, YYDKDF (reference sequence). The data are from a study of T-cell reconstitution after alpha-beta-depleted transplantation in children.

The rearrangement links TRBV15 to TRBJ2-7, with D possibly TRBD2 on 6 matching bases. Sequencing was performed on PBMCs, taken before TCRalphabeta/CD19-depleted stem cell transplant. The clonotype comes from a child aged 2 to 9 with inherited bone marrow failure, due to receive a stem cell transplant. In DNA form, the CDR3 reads TGTGCCACCAGCAGAGAGACGGGGGAGGTCTACGAGCAGTACTTC. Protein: CATSRETGEVYEQYF.